One sample yielded the 7 T cell receptor beta chains listed below, sequenced in a study of patients and donors after allogeneic stem cell transplantation. One entry per CDR3 protein results from TCRdb running MiXCR on the RT-PCR reads. The table lists a few hundred thousand distinct CDR3 sequences, 35% to 45% of them singletons. Material for sequencing was blood, either unsorted or a sorted T cell fraction (not recorded which). All receptors come from a human donor who was either an allogeneic HSCT recipient or a stem cell or donor lymphocyte infusion donor (not recorded which). It is not recorded whose cells these are; they may come from a transplant donor.

The V call is TRBV5-1, the J call TRBJ2-5, with D hard to call. The CDR3 totals 15 residues. V dropped 1 base and J dropped 7 bases, with 17 bases sitting between them. The germline gives CDR1 SGHRS, CDR2 YFSETQ. As DNA, the CDR3 is TGCGCCAGCAGCTTGTTAGGCGGCCCTTCGGGGACCCAGTACTTC. This encodes CASSLLGGPSGTQYF.

This clonotype came up once. The chain couples TRBV4-2 to TRBJ2-1; 16 bases align to TRBD2. The CDR3 sequence is 20 residues long. V dropped 3 bases and J dropped 0; count of bases not matched to a gene: 8. CDR1 LGHNA and CDR2 YNFKEQ come from the germline V gene. The CDR3 DNA reads TGTGCCAGCAGCCAGACGGGACTAGCGGGGGGGTGGACCTCCTACAATGAGCAGTTCTTC. It yields the protein CASSQTGLAGGWTSYNEQFF.

The chain has TRBV18 and TRBJ2-7; D remains unclear. Germline V gene data show CDR1 as KGHSH and CDR2 as LQKENI. Deletions cut 4 bases from V and 6 bases from J, with 16 bases between. This CDR3 region has 14 residues. CDR3 in amino acids: CASSLLVPTSEQYF. CDR3 bases: TGTGCCAGCTCACTTTTGGTCCCGACGAGCGAGCAGTACTTC.

This clonotype was seen a few times. The chain links TRBV20-1 to TRBJ1-5, with a possible D match to TRBD1 (5 bases). Trimming left V 0 bases short and J 3 bases short, with 6 bases between. CDR1 is DFQATT, CDR2 SNEGSKA, per germline (reference sequence). CDR3 length: 13 amino acids. The CDR3 sequence: CSARDRDNQPQHF. CDR3 DNA sequence: TGCAGTGCTAGAGACAGGGACAATCAGCCCCAGCATTTT.

This sequence joins TRBV9 and TRBJ2-7, with 11 bases aligning to TRBD2. Germline CDR1 SGDLS, CDR2 YYNGEE. V was clipped by 4 bases and J by 1 base; unmatched bases: 4. The CDR3 consists of 15 residues. CDR3 nucleotide sequence: TGTGCCAGCAGCCCGGGGACTAGCGGTTCCTACGAGCAGTACTTC. Translation: CASSPGTSGSYEQYF. Full variable domain (outside the CDR3, taken from reference TRBV9 and TRBJ2-7): DSGVTQTPKHLITATGQRVTLRCSPRSGDLSVYWYQQSLDQGLQFLIQYYNGEERAKGNILERFSAQQFPDLHSELNLSSLELGDSALYFCASSPGTSGSYEQYFGPGTRLTVT.

The chain employs TRBV7-8 and TRBJ2-1; D may be TRBD1 or TRBD2 (5 bases each). Trimming shortened V by 0 bases and J by 9 bases, and 12 bases separated the two germline ends. Germline V lookup: CDR1 SGHVS, CDR2 FQNEAQ. This CDR3 has 14 amino acids. CDR3 DNA: TGTGCCAGCAGCTTAGCCTTCCCTGGGGGTGAGCAGTTCTTC. It specifies CASSLAFPGGEQFF.

The CDR3 region has the DNA TGTGCCATCAGAGCTGACAGGGGTAATTCCTACGAGCAGTACTTC. Protein: CAIRADRGNSYEQYF. V gene TRBV10-3 combines with J gene TRBJ2-7, with 8 bases matching TRBD1. CDR1 ENHRY and CDR2 SYGVKD come from the germline V gene. This CDR3 comprises 15 residues. The trim removed 6 bases at V and 1 base at J, leaving 8 bases unmatched.